These 30 T cell receptor beta chains came from one sample sequenced in a study of blood T cell repertoires in COVID-19. Assay: immunoSEQ multiplex PCR; the TCRdb copy retains only in-frame clones and omits some. The profile shows 55,000 to 65,000 clones, around 86% of them singletons. Sequenced: peripheral blood. All receptors derive from a woman of 80 years or more with acute or convalescent COVID-19.

The J gene is TRBJ1-5, the V gene TRBV6-5; D is unclear. Trimming removed 2 bases from V and 3 bases from J, with 5 bases in between. The CDR3 has 13 amino acids. Germline loops: CDR1 MNHEY, CDR2 SVGAGI. Here the CDR3 DNA reads TGTGCCAGCAGTTACCTTTACAATCAGCCCCAGCATTTT. Translation: CASSYLYNQPQHF.

The chain couples TRBV5-4 to TRBJ2-1; 7 bases line up with TRBD1. Germline loops: CDR1 SGHNT, CDR2 YYREEE (reference sequence). V gave up 3 bases and J gave up 9 bases; unmatched junction bases: 9. The CDR3 covers 14 residues. The CDR3 nucleotides are TGTGCCAGCAGCTCGACAAGGGGGCGCGGTGAGCAGTTCTTC. This encodes CASSSTRGRGEQFF. Complete variable domain (other parts from reference TRBV5-4 and TRBJ2-1): ETGVTQSPTHLIKTRGQQVTLRCSSQSGHNTVSWYQQALGQGPQFIFQYYREEENGRGNFPPRFSGLQFPNYSSELNVNALELDDSALYLCASSSTRGRGEQFFGPGTRLTVL.

Written as DNA, the CDR3 is TGTGCCAGCAGTGATATAAGCGGGAGTAATGAGCAGTTCTTC. Protein product: CASSDISGSNEQFF. The chain has TRBV6-1 and TRBJ2-1; 8 nucleotides align to TRBD2. The CDR3 runs 14 residues. Trimming took 3 bases from V and 7 from J; bases not matched to a gene: 5. Germline values: CDR1 MNHNS, CDR2 SASEGT.

This clone was seen once. J is TRBJ2-7 and V is TRBV30; D not resolved. The V end was cut by 4 bases, the J end by 0 bases, with 10 bases between. The germline V gene has CDR1 GTSNPN and CDR2 SVGIG (reference sequence). The CDR3 consists of 13 residues. CDR3 nucleotide sequence: TGTGCCTGGACACATCCTCGCTCCTACGAGCAGTACTTC. It yields the protein CAWTHPRSYEQYF.

The chain combines TRBV10-3 with TRBJ2-7, with TRBD1 matching over 7 bases. V trimming: 2 bases; J trimming: 7 bases; junction bases outside the gene matches: 11. Germline assignment: CDR1 ENHRY and CDR2 SYGVKD. The CDR3 runs 15 residues. CDR3 amino acids: CAISEPTGPLEEQYF. The CDR3 coding sequence is TGTGCCATCAGTGAGCCGACAGGGCCCCTTGAGGAGCAGTACTTC.

The CDR3 loop reads CASLGTGRDEQYF. In nucleotides, the CDR3 is TGTGCCAGCCTGGGGACAGGGAGGGACGAGCAGTACTTC. The chain couples TRBV2 to TRBJ2-7; 9 nucleotides line up with TRBD1. The CDR3 consists of 13 residues. CDR1 is SNHLY, CDR2 FYNNEI, per germline. The ends lost 8 bases at V and 5 bases at J; junction bases unmatched: 7.

The chain links TRBV7-9 to TRBJ1-1; 8 bases agree with TRBD1. The CDR3 length is 14 residues. J was trimmed by 5 bases and V by 6 bases; bases with no gene match: 8. The germline V gene has CDR1 SEHNR and CDR2 FQNEAQ (reference sequence). The DNA of the CDR3 is TGTGCCAGCAGGGGACAGGTCGGAGATACTGAAGCTTTCTTT. Amino acid sequence: CASRGQVGDTEAFF.

This chain links TRBV15 with TRBJ2-2, with TRBD2 identical over 10 bases. The CDR3 spans 17 residues. Germline CDR1 LNHNV, CDR2 YYDKDF (reference sequence). The junction had 5 bases not matched to a gene; V was cut back by 2 bases and J by 2 bases. CDR3 amino acids: CATSRTTSGINTGELFF. The CDR3 DNA reads as TGTGCCACCAGCAGAACTACTAGCGGGATAAACACCGGGGAGCTGTTTTTT.

This clone appeared a single time. The chain carries TRBV9 and TRBJ1-3; TRBD1 aligns across 7 bases. The CDR3 covers 18 residues. J was trimmed by 0 bases and V by 0 bases; bases with no gene match: 9. In germline, CDR1 is SGDLS, CDR2 YYNGEE. The CDR3 reads CASSVEPGQTFSGNTIYF. CDR3 nucleotide sequence: TGTGCCAGCAGCGTAGAACCGGGACAGACCTTCTCTGGAAACACCATATATTTT. The full variable domain, in which reference TRBV9 and TRBJ1-3 provide the parts outside the CDR3, is DSGVTQTPKHLITATGQRVTLRCSPRSGDLSVYWYQQSLDQGLQFLIQYYNGEERAKGNILERFSAQQFPDLHSELNLSSLELGDSALYFCASSVEPGQTFSGNTIYFGEGSWLTVV.

The rearrangement links TRBV6-4 to TRBJ2-1; 11 bases align to TRBD2. From germline, CDR1 is MRHNA and CDR2 SNTAGT. The CDR3 covers 13 residues. J lost 9 bases, V lost 7 bases, and 5 bases had no gene match. The CDR3 reads CASKLAGASEQFF. In DNA form, the CDR3 reads TGTGCCAGCAAACTAGCGGGAGCGAGTGAGCAGTTCTTC.

V and J are TRBV7-9 and TRBJ1-3; 8 bases agree with TRBD1. The CDR3 spans 15 residues. Per the germline V gene, CDR1 is SEHNR and CDR2 is FQNEAQ (reference sequence). V was pared by 3 bases and J by 2 bases, with 3 bases of the junction left unmatched. CDR3 sequence: CASSFGRGPGNTIYF. CDR3 nucleotides: TGTGCCAGCAGCTTCGGCAGGGGGCCTGGAAACACCATATATTTT.

This sequence joins TRBV7-9 and TRBJ1-2, with 12 bases matching TRBD1. Looked up from germline, CDR1 is SEHNR and CDR2 is FQNEAQ (reference sequence). CDR3 length: 15 amino acids. The junction had 7 bases not matched to a gene; V was cut back by 3 bases and J by 8 bases. The CDR3 reads CASSFPGQGAGGYTF. CDR3 nucleotide sequence: TGTGCCAGCAGCTTTCCGGGACAGGGGGCCGGAGGCTACACCTTC.

The chain employs TRBV5-1 and TRBJ1-1, with D unresolved. The germline V gene has CDR1 SGHRS and CDR2 YFSETQ. The CDR3 spans 12 residues. V was trimmed by 1 base and J by 8 bases, leaving 9 bases between them. The CDR3 nucleotides read TGCGCCAGCAGCTTGCCGGGGAGAGAAGCTTTCTTT. Its protein product is CASSLPGREAFF.

This chain connects TRBV10-2 to TRBJ2-1, with D maybe TRBD2 (5 bases). Looked up from germline, CDR1 is WSHSY and CDR2 is SAAADI. CDR3 length: 14 amino acids. The V end lost 11 bases, the J end lost 2 bases, and 16 bases lay between the germline ends. The CDR3, as DNA: TGCGCCTCGTGGTACCTAGCCCCCTACAATGAGCAGTTCTTC. It translates to CASWYLAPYNEQFF.

The V and J genes are TRBV27 and TRBJ1-6; D ambiguous. CDR1 and CDR2 (germline): MNHEY, SMNVEV (reference sequence). The V end lost 3 bases, the J end lost 0 bases, and 9 bases lay between the germline ends. The CDR3 runs to 16 residues. As DNA, the CDR3 is TGTGCCAGCAGTTTTCGAATCAGCTCCTATAATTCACCCCTCCACTTT. Translating gives CASSFRISSYNSPLHF.

J is TRBJ2-5 and V is TRBV9; TRBD1 is a possible D gene (6 bases). Germline loops: CDR1 SGDLS, CDR2 YYNGEE. CDR3 length: 14 residues. Trimming pared 4 bases from V and 2 bases from J, leaving 12 bases between. The CDR3 DNA sequence: TGTGCCAGCAGCCCAGGGGCTCGACAAGAGACCCAGTACTTC. Its translation is CASSPGARQETQYF. Combining the CDR3 with reference TRBV9 and TRBJ2-5 gives the whole variable domain DSGVTQTPKHLITATGQRVTLRCSPRSGDLSVYWYQQSLDQGLQFLIQYYNGEERAKGNILERFSAQQFPDLHSELNLSSLELGDSALYFCASSPGARQETQYFGPGTRLLVL.

This rearrangement joins TRBV27 to TRBJ1-2; no clear D gene. Looked up from germline, CDR1 is MNHEY and CDR2 is SMNVEV (reference sequence). The CDR3 extends over 11 amino acids. Trimming left V 6 bases short and J 7 bases short, with 9 bases between. The CDR3 protein is CASRHEGGYTF. The DNA for the CDR3 is TGTGCCAGCAGACACGAGGGTGGCTACACCTTC.

The gene calls are TRBV27 and TRBJ2-1; D is uncertain. The CDR3 has 12 amino acids. With 3 bases removed from V and 4 bases from J, the gap between germline ends came to 4 bases. The germline gives CDR1 MNHEY, CDR2 SMNVEV (reference sequence). The CDR3 DNA is TGTGCCAGCAGTTTCGCGTACAATGAGCAGTTCTTC. Translating gives CASSFAYNEQFF.

V usage is TRBV2 and J usage is TRBJ2-5, with 8 bases fitting TRBD1. The ends lost 7 bases at V and 3 bases at J; junction bases unmatched: 1. Germline V gene sequence: CDR1 SNHLY, CDR2 FYNNEI. The CDR3 runs to 12 residues. CDR3 amino acids: CASKTGEETQYF. In DNA form, the CDR3 reads TGTGCCAGCAAGACAGGGGAAGAGACCCAGTACTTC.

The chain employs TRBV5-1 and TRBJ1-5; 10 positions agree with TRBD1. J was trimmed by 8 bases and V by 4 bases; bases with no gene match: 12. The CDR3 runs to 16 residues. Germline assignment: CDR1 SGHRS and CDR2 YFSETQ. The CDR3 coding sequence is TGCGCCAGCAGCCCAACGGGACAGGGGAATAAAGAGCCCCAGCATTTT. It codes for CASSPTGQGNKEPQHF.

The chain uses TRBV15 and TRBJ1-5, with D hard to call. The germline V and J ends were trimmed by 1 base and 5 bases, with 6 bases remaining between them. This CDR3 has 13 amino acids. CDR1 is LNHNV, CDR2 YYDKDF, per germline (reference sequence). CDR3 residues: CATSRVPDQPQHF. The CDR3 bases are TGTGCCACCAGCAGAGTTCCAGATCAGCCCCAGCATTTT.

This chain connects TRBV6-5 to TRBJ1-1; D gene ambiguous. Germline V CDR1 and CDR2: MNHEY, SVGAGI. This CDR3 has 12 amino acids. Trimming stripped 7 bases from V and 0 bases from J, with 6 bases between. The CDR3: CASKTVNTEAFF. DNA for the CDR3: TGTGCCAGCAAAACAGTGAACACTGAAGCTTTCTTT.

V and J are TRBV24-1 and TRBJ1-5; D gene ambiguous. CDR3 length equals 13 residues. V dropped 3 bases and J dropped 9 bases, with 11 bases sitting between them. From germline, CDR1 is KGHDR and CDR2 SFDVKD. CDR3 DNA: TGTGCCACCAGTGATCGACCCCCAGGGCCCCAGCATTTT. Translating it yields CATSDRPPGPQHF.

This clone was seen only a few times. The chain recombines TRBV7-2 with TRBJ2-1; 10 positions agree with TRBD2. Germline lookup yields CDR1 SGHTA and CDR2 FQGNSA. With 1 base clipped from V and 13 bases from J, the junction kept 10 bases outside the gene matches. The CDR3 extends over 15 amino acids. The CDR3 is CASSLDSSGRMGQFF. For the CDR3, the DNA is TGTGCCAGCAGCTTAGATTCTAGCGGGAGAATGGGACAGTTCTTC.

This chain links TRBV28 with TRBJ2-2; TRBD2 matches at 8 bases. With V trimmed by 10 bases and J by 0 bases, 7 bases remained unmatched. This CDR3 is built from 15 residues. CDR1 MDHEN and CDR2 SYDVKM come from the germline V gene. The CDR3 sequence: CATSPLAANTGELFF. The CDR3 bases are TGTGCCACCTCCCCACTAGCGGCGAACACCGGGGAGCTGTTTTTT. Full variable domain (missing parts from reference TRBV28 and TRBJ2-2): DVKVTQSSRYLVKRTGEKVFLECVQDMDHENMFWYRQDPGLGLRLIYFSYDVKMKEKGDIPEGYSVSREKKERFSLILESASTNQTSMYLCATSPLAANTGELFFGEGSRLTVL.

This clone has more than one count but fewer than ten. The genes are TRBV12-3 or TRBV12-4 and TRBJ1-2; 7 positions agree with TRBD1. After removal of 8 bases from V and 6 bases from J, the junction contained 9 bases not matched to a gene. CDR3 size: 13 residues. The CDR3 is CASGQTGRDGYTF. The CDR3 DNA follows: TGTGCCAGCGGACAGACAGGGAGAGATGGCTACACCTTC.

The rearrangement uses TRBV28 and TRBJ1-2, with 11 bases identical to TRBD1. The V gene's germline CDR1 is MDHEN and CDR2 SYDVKM. CDR3 length: 14 amino acids. J was trimmed by 5 bases and V by 6 bases; bases with no gene match: 5. In DNA, the CDR3 is TGTGCCAGCAGCGGGGACAGGGGGTTTTATGGCTACACCTTC. Encoded protein: CASSGDRGFYGYTF.

This sequence joins TRBV6-5 and TRBJ1-1; D gene uncertain. This CDR3 is 13 amino acids long. Per germline, CDR1 MNHEY and CDR2 SVGAGI. With 7 bases removed from V and 4 bases from J, the gap between germline ends came to 13 bases. The CDR3 DNA follows: TGTGCCAGCATTCATCAGGCCCCCACTGAAGCTTTCTTT. Translation: CASIHQAPTEAFF.

The gene calls are TRBV18 and TRBJ2-1; 13 bases are a match to TRBD2. Germline values: CDR1 KGHSH, CDR2 LQKENI. J was trimmed by 7 bases and V by 3 bases; bases with no gene match: 9. CDR3 length equals 17 residues. The CDR3 reads CASSPQGGLAGLNEQFF. CDR3 nucleotide sequence: TGTGCCAGCTCACCCCAGGGGGGACTAGCGGGATTGAATGAGCAGTTCTTC.

The chain combines TRBV12-5 with TRBJ1-4, with unresolved D. The CDR3 contains 13 residues. V lost 4 bases to trimming and J lost 8 bases, with 11 bases between them. Looked up from germline, CDR1 is LGHNT and CDR2 is FRNRAP. Here the CDR3 reads CASGSELVEKLFF. Here the CDR3 DNA reads TGTGCTAGTGGTTCGGAACTAGTCGAAAAACTGTTTTTT.